This T cell receptor beta chain was captured by sequencing in a study of radiotherapy plus CTLA-4 blockade in lung cancer. Looking at the study overall: Of the patients, about 20% showed objective responses and roughly 30% attained disease control.

Ipilimumab-mediated CTLA-4 blockade plus focal radiation was given to patients having chemo-refractory metastatic non-small-cell lung cancer. Study-wide findings and caveats: Blood TCR clones of tumor origin expanded after radiotherapy plus ipilimumab.

Clones were read by immunoSEQ multiplex PCR, and TCRdb kept only the in-frame ones, dropping some. The sample includes about 93,000 clones, about 90% of them seen just once. Per germline, CDR1 PRHDT and CDR2 FYEKMQ (reference sequence). The CDR3 has 14 residues. V lost 1 base, J lost 5 bases, and 3 bases stayed unmatched. This clone was counted between two and nine times. Its specificity is unknown. V gene TRBV13 combines with J gene TRBJ2-3; 7 nucleotides line up with TRBD2. The TCR comes from a human donor with non-small cell lung cancer that progressed on radiotherapy plus ipilimumab. The specimen was peripheral blood, collected from a patient treated with radiotherapy plus ipilimumab. The CDR3 is CASSLAGGRDTQYF. CDR3 DNA: TGTGCCAGCAGCTTAGCGGGAGGACGAGATACGCAGTATTTT. Combining the CDR3 with reference TRBV13 and TRBJ2-3 gives the whole variable domain AAGVIQSPRHLIKEKRETATLKCYPIPRHDTVYWYQQGPGQDPQFLISFYEKMQSDKGSIPDRFSAQQFSDYHSELNMSSLELGDSALYFCASSLAGGRDTQYFGPGTRLTVL.